This record concerns one TCR beta chain sequence. Its antigen is unidentified. Germline CDR1 is LNHDA and CDR2 is SQIVND (reference sequence). With 0 bases removed from V and 1 base from J, the gap between germline ends came to 15 bases. The CDR3 covers 18 residues. The sample originates from a study of T cell responses to AZD1222 COVID-19 vaccine. Study-level results: Only six individuals given AZD1222 were seropositive at baseline.

Generated by immunoSEQ multiplex PCR, the TCRdb table keeps only in-frame clones and is missing some. The sample includes 130,000 or so clones, approximately 94% seen only once; the top ten take 6% to 7%. The sequencing here drew on peripheral blood, taken on day 0 of AZD1222 vaccination. V is TRBV19 and J is TRBJ1-4; the D is unclear. The sequence was collected from an adult in good health. CDR3 in amino acids: CASSIDWTLPRTNEKLFF. For the CDR3, the DNA is TGTGCCAGTAGTATAGATTGGACCTTACCGAGAACTAATGAAAAACTGTTTTTT.